Each of the 2 T cell receptor beta chains below was sequenced from the same sample in a study of blood T cell repertoires in COVID-19. The data were produced by immunoSEQ multiplex PCR, yet TCRdb's version contains in-frame clones alone and is incomplete. The sample lists 250,000 or so clones, about 85% occurring once. Sequencing input: PBMCs or T cells enriched from blood (not recorded which). These receptors were taken from a woman in her forties or fifties who had been exposed to COVID-19.

This clone came up once. The chain has TRBV6-2 or TRBV6-3 and TRBJ1-1; no reliable D call. CDR3 length: 14 amino acids. Trimming pared 5 bases from V and 11 bases from J, leaving 21 bases between. The V gene's germline CDR1 is MNHEY and CDR2 SVGEGT. The DNA for the CDR3 is TGTGCCAGCAGTGATGCCAAACAATACGTGCACGCTTTCTTT. Translation gives CASSDAKQYVHAFF.

The chain uses TRBV24-1 and TRBJ2-1, with TRBD1 matching 8 bases. The CDR3 sequence is 17 residues long. CDR1 KGHDR and CDR2 SFDVKD come from the germline V gene. With 1 base clipped from V and 7 bases from J, the junction kept 11 bases outside the gene matches. The CDR3 is CATSDLQGTGTGNEQFF. The CDR3 DNA reads as TGTGCCACCAGTGATTTACAGGGGACGGGGACAGGAAATGAGCAGTTCTTC.